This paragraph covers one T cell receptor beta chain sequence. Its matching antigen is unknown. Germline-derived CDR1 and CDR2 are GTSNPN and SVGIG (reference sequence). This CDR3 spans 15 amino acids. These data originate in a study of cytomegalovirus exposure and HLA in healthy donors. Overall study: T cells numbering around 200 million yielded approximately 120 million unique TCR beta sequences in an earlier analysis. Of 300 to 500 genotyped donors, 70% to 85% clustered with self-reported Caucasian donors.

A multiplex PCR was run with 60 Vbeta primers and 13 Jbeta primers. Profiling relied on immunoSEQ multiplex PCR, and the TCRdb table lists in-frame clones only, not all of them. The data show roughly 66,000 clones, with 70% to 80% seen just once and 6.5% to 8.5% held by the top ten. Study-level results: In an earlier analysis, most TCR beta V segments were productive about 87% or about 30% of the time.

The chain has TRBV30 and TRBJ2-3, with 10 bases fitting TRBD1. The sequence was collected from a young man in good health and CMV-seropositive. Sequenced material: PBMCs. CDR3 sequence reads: CAATPGTGVTDTQYF. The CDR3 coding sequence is TGTGCTGCCACCCCCGGGACAGGGGTGACAGATACGCAGTATTTT.